A selection of T cell receptor beta chains follows, all from one sample in a study of blood T cell repertoires in COVID-19. Profiling relied on immunoSEQ multiplex PCR, and the TCRdb table lists in-frame clones only, not all of them. The table shows 120,000 to 150,000 clones, with around four fifths occurring only once. What was sequenced was peripheral blood. The receptors stem from a woman aged 35 to 49 with active or convalescent COVID-19. The conserved cysteine and the conserved F or W are not part of the CDR3 here. The size of a clone is reported for some rows only, either as once, few or many, or as a class for expanded clones.

TRBV28	TRBJ2-7	-	ASSSPSTGSYEQY
TRBV2	TRBJ1-2	-	ASSEAGTGGGYT
TRBV6-5	TRBJ1-5	-	ASSTDRISNQPQH
TRBV2	TRBJ2-7	-	ASSEVVGDRGYEQY
TRBV18	TRBJ2-5	-	ASSLGLQETQY
TRBV28	TRBJ2-5	-	ASSRPGTARGETQY
TRBV6-5	TRBJ2-1	-	ATQLAGGGHNEQF
TRBV5-1	TRBJ2-2	-	ASSLRETGELF
TRBV6-2/TRBV6-3	TRBJ1-1	few	ASSYHQAGHTEAF
TRBV9	TRBJ1-1	once	ASSVGANVNTEAF
TRBV29-1	TRBJ2-5	-	SVGRGARETQY